This is a list of T cell receptor beta chains from one sample in a study of blood T cell repertoires in COVID-19. Assay: immunoSEQ multiplex PCR; the TCRdb copy retains only in-frame clones and omits some. Of a few hundred thousand clones in the sample, less than 90% were seen once. The sequenced sample consisted of peripheral blood. The receptors originated from a woman in her sixties or seventies with COVID-19, enrolled during active disease. Both conserved end residues are part of each CDR3. D genes are given only for firm matches. The size entry is marked missing in some rows and otherwise reads once, few, many or a size class.

cdr3_nt cdr3_aa clone_size d_call j_call v_call
TGTGCCAGCAGTTTATGGGGGGGCAGGGCCTACGAGCAGTACTTC CASSLWGGRAYEQYF . . TRBJ2-7 TRBV27
TGCGCCAGCAGTAGTTTACCGGGGGGCACTGAAGCTTTCTTT CASSSLPGGTEAFF . . TRBJ1-1 TRBV10-1
TGTGCCAGCAGCCATCGGGGGGGACAAGAGACCCAGTACTTC CASSHRGGQETQYF . TRBD2 TRBJ2-5 TRBV3-1/TRBV3-2
TGTGCCAGCAGCCATCAGGGCTCCTATCAGCCCCAGCATTTT CASSHQGSYQPQHF . . TRBJ1-5 TRBV28
TGTGCCAGCACCCAGGGACAGGGGAGGGATGGCTACACCTTC CASTQGQGRDGYTF . TRBD1 TRBJ1-2 TRBV28
TGTGCCAGCAGCAACAGTGGGACCCAGTACTTC CASSNSGTQYF few . TRBJ2-5 TRBV3-1/TRBV3-2
TGTGCCAGCAGCCCAGCCCCCGGGACAGGGGGCGACTTC CASSPAPGTGGDF . TRBD1 TRBJ2-7 TRBV27
TGTGCCTGGAGTCTCGGACAGGGGGGCCACAATGAGCAGTTCTTC CAWSLGQGGHNEQFF . TRBD1 TRBJ2-1 TRBV30
TGTGCCAGCAGCCCCGGGACTAGCGGAAACAATGAGCAGTTCTTC CASSPGTSGNNEQFF . TRBD2 TRBJ2-1 TRBV6-5
TGTGCCAGCAGCCAAGGGGGGCTTGGAACTGAAGCTTTCTTT CASSQGGLGTEAFF . . TRBJ1-1 TRBV3-1/TRBV3-2
TGTGCCAGCAGCTTTAGCCGTAGTTCCTACGAGCAGTACTTC CASSFSRSSYEQYF . . TRBJ2-7 TRBV5-4
TGTGCCACCAGCGGAGACAGGGGGCCGCCGAACACTGAAGCTTTCTTT CATSGDRGPPNTEAFF . TRBD1 TRBJ1-1 TRBV15
TGTGCCAGCAGTTACTCAGGACAGGCTGGAGATACGCAGTATTTT CASSYSGQAGDTQYF once TRBD1 TRBJ2-3 TRBV6-5
TGCAGCGTGCACACCCTACGGGGAGCCCAGTACTTC CSVHTLRGAQYF . . TRBJ2-5 TRBV29-1
TGTGCCAGCAGTCCAGGGGGCCCTGGAAACACCATATATTTT CASSPGGPGNTIYF . TRBD1 TRBJ1-3 TRBV28
TGTGCCAGCAGCCAAGACGGGTTGGGTAGCGCCCCATATACGCAGTATTTT CASSQDGLGSAPYTQYF . . TRBJ2-3 TRBV3-1/TRBV3-2
TGTGCCAGTTCCCCAGCAGCGGGGGGCTACGAGCAGTACTTC CASSPAAGGYEQYF . TRBD2 TRBJ2-7 TRBV19
TGTGCCTGGAGTGTACCCAGGGGCTGGTACGAGCAGTACTTC CAWSVPRGWYEQYF . . TRBJ2-7 TRBV30
TGTGCCAGCAGGGCGGGATTCAACACCGGGGAGCTGTTTTTT CASRAGFNTGELFF . . TRBJ2-2 TRBV7-2
TGTGCCAGCACCCAGGGACAGGGGCTCTCCTACGAGCAGTACTTC CASTQGQGLSYEQYF few TRBD1 TRBJ2-7 TRBV27